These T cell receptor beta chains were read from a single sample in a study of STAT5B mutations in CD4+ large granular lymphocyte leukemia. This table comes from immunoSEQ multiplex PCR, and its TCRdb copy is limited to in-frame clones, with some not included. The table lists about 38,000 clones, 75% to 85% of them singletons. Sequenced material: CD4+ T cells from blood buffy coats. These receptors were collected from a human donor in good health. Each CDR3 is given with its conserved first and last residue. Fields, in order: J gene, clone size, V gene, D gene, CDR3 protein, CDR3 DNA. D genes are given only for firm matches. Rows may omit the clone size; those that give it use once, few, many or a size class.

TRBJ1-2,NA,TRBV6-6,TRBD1,CASSYSQGVGYGYTF,TGTGCCAGCAGTTACTCTCAGGGGGTGGGCTATGGCTACACCTTC
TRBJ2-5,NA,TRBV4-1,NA,CASSHGRPGQETQYF,TGCGCCAGCAGCCATGGACGACCAGGACAAGAGACCCAGTACTTC
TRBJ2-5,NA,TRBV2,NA,CASIPRGRQETQYF,TGTGCCAGCATCCCCAGGGGGAGGCAAGAGACCCAGTACTTC
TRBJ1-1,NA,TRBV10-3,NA,CAISIQGRMNTEAFF,TGTGCCATCAGTATCCAGGGACGGATGAACACTGAAGCTTTCTTT
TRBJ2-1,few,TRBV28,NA,CASRVSGKYNEQFF,TGTGCCAGCAGGGTTAGCGGAAAGTACAATGAGCAGTTCTTC
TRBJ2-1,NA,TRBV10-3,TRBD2,CAIRGMVAGDNEQFF,TGTGCCATCCGCGGTATGGTAGCGGGTGACAATGAGCAGTTCTTC
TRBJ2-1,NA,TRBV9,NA,CASSVDLSSSYNEQFF,TGTGCCAGCAGCGTAGATCTTAGCTCCTCCTACAATGAGCAGTTCTTC
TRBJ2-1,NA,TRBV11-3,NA,CASSLGQGGSSYNEQFF,TGTGCCAGCAGCCTCGGACAAGGCGGCAGCTCCTACAATGAGCAGTTCTTC
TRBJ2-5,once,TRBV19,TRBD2,CASSIEGARTSGRAGETQYF,TGTGCCAGTAGTATAGAAGGTGCTCGGACTAGCGGGAGGGCTGGGGAGACCCAGTACTTC
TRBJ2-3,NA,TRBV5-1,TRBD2,CASSPGGSGASTDTQYF,TGCGCCAGCAGCCCCGGTGGGAGCGGGGCCTCCACAGATACGCAGTATTTT
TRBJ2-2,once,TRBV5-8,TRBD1,CASSLGQGAGELFF,TGTGCCAGCAGCTTGGGACAGGGTGCCGGGGAGCTGTTTTTT
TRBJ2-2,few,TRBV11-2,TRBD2,CASKEYSGSNTGELFF,TGTGCCAGCAAGGAATATAGCGGGAGTAACACCGGGGAGTTGTTTTTT
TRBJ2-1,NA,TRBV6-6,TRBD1,CASRTPTGDYNEQFF,TGTGCCAGCAGAACCCCGACAGGGGACTACAATGAGCAGTTCTTC